This T cell receptor (beta chain) came from a study of tumor-infiltrating lymphocytes in primary liver carcinoma (TCRdb year 2017). As for the study more broadly: The five patients, three men and two women aged 30 to 69 years, had hepatocellular carcinoma (four) or combined HCC and intrahepatic cholangiocarcinoma (one). Roughly 3.5 to 7.5 million productive TCRbeta reads were obtained per sample, and no significant difference in read depth was found between tissue types. Across five regions of each liver tumor, along with adjacent normal tissue and blood, the study brought together TCRbeta repertoire sequencing, expression microarrays and whole-exome sequencing. The five patients had tumors of stage T1-T3 N0M0, with maximum diameters ranging from about 4 to 11 cm. Technical replicate repertoires showed high reproducibility, with mean shared-clone rates about 0.88 and correlation coefficients above 0.98. A total of 35 or so specimens from 5 patients went through TCRbeta repertoire sequencing, namely 25 tumor regions, 5 adjacent noncancerous liver tissues and 5 peripheral blood samples. The research as a whole found: The top 250 clones accounted for a significantly greater share of the repertoire in tumors than in blood (p = 0.039). Pairs of tumor regions showed greater repertoire overlap (mean 36%) than tumor-adjacent pairs (roughly 17%) or tumor-blood pairs (approximately 15%), which is consistent with antigen-driven expansion. The study included only four to six patients, and the authors note findings should be validated in a larger study. Only the TCR beta chain was sequenced, which likely underestimates true repertoire diversity because unpaired alpha chains were not captured. Comparison of CD4+ and CD8+ T cell repertoires was precluded by the use of bulk unsorted samples.

Using a constant-region primer and ProtoScript II reverse transcriptase, TCRbeta-specific cDNA was reverse-transcribed from about 0.45 ug total RNA. TCRbeta libraries were built with three nested multiplex PCR rounds, a slightly modified ARM-PCR procedure. Multiplex TRBV1-TRBV30 forward primers and a Cbeta reverse primer were used in the first two PCR rounds, each of which was run for 9 to 11 cycles. A final 25-cycle PCR with Deep VentR polymerase added sample barcodes and Illumina adapters. Amplicons of 200-500 bp were gel-purified with a QIAquick gel extraction kit before sequencing. The TCRbeta amplicons were sequenced with 250-bp paired-end reads on an Illumina HiSeq 2500. As for the original processing: To recover full CDR3 sequences, reads were quality-trimmed using Trimmomatic v0.33 and paired reads were then merged using FLASH v1.2.11. MiGEC v1.2.1b assigned V, D and J germline segments to the rearranged TCRbeta sequences. Clonotype statistics and Shannon-Wiener diversity indices were calculated with VDJtools v1.0.0. Except for diversity analysis, only each sample's 250 most abundant clonotypes were used in subsequent analyses to reduce sampling bias. The public reads were reprocessed in TCRdb via fastp at Q25 and MiXCR, keeping in-frame beta chains. Identical CDR3 protein sequences are pooled into one entry, listed with their most common genes and DNA. TCRdb, not the original authors, processed these V and J calls. This sample has around 80,000 distinct CDR3 sequences in its table, and 69% of those were observed once. Roughly 28% of the sample is taken by the ten largest.

CDR1 and CDR2 are drawn from the germline V gene (reference sequence): SGHNT, YYREEE. The CDR3 runs 14 residues from the cysteine to the phenylalanine. Of the read, only the CDR3 DNA is kept; its 42 bases are in frame from base 1. For this clonotype: Its antigen is not yet known. One end of the junction is discordant with germline, which a read error may explain.

Without any cell sorting, total RNA and DNA were extracted together from around 18-30 mg of bulk tissue using the AllPrep DNA/RNA mini kit. Between late 2015 and 2016, 4 to 6 patients in China with histopathologically diagnosed primary liver carcinoma had surgical resection. Patients had chronic HBV infection and were treatment-naive at sampling. Pieces of fresh tumor and adjacent tissue were cut in half, with one half kept in RNAlater at -80 degrees C and the other half sent for histology. The sample was tumor-adjacent normal liver tissue. The chain uses TRBV5-4 and TRBJ2-7; no D gene call is confident. The clonotype originates from a man aged 35 to 55 with primary liver carcinoma and hepatitis B virus infection. The CDR3 region reads CASSWNYRPYEQYF. The nucleotide sequence reads TGTGCGAGCAGCTGGAACTACAGACCTTACGAGCAGTACTTC.